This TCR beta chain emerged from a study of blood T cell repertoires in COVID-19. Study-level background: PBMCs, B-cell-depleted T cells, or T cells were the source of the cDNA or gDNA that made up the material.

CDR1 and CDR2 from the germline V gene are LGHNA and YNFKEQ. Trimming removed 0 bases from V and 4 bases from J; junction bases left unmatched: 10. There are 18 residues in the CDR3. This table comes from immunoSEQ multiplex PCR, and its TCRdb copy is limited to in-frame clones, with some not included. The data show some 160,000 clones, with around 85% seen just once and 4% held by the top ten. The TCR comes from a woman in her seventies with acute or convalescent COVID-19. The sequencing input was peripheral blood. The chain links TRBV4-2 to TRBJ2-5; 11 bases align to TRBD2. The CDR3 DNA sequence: TGTGCCAGCAGCCAAGATTTGATGGTAGCGGGAGGGGTAGAGACCCAGTACTTC. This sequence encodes CASSQDLMVAGGVETQYF.